These 23 T cell receptor beta chains were all obtained from the same sample, sequenced in a study of T cell changes during pregnancy in multiple sclerosis. Profiled with immunoSEQ multiplex PCR; TCRdb holds only in-frame clones, not every one. The sample gives tens of thousands of clones, about 92% of which show up once; 1.4% is in the top ten. Sequenced material: peripheral blood, taken before pregnancy. The receptors stem from a female donor with multiple sclerosis, enrolled in a pregnancy study.

This clone was detected once. The J gene is TRBJ2-7, the V gene TRBV6-5, with D possibly TRBD1 on 5 matching bases. Trimming stripped 2 bases from V and 1 base from J, with 9 bases between. CDR3 size: 14 residues. The V gene's germline CDR1 is MNHEY and CDR2 SVGAGI. CDR3 loop: CASSYDRVSYEQYF. The CDR3 nucleotides read TGTGCCAGCAGTTACGACAGAGTGTCCTACGAGCAGTACTTC.

The chain carries TRBV4-2 and TRBJ2-3; 9 bases agree with TRBD2. This CDR3 contains 18 residues. Germline V gene sequence: CDR1 LGHNA, CDR2 YNFKEQ. Trimming removed 0 bases from V and 3 bases from J; junction bases left unmatched: 10. The CDR3 nucleotides read TGTGCCAGCAGCCAAGAGAGTGGAGCGGGGGGAACAACAGATACGCAGTATTTT. Encoded protein: CASSQESGAGGTTDTQYF.

Remarks on this clone: The germline gene is not matched at one end of the junction; a read error may be the cause. The J gene is TRBJ1-1, the V gene TRBV20-1; D is unclear. Germline V gives CDR1 DFQATT, CDR2 SNEGSKA (reference sequence). The CDR3 is 11 amino acids. In DNA, the CDR3 is TGCAGTGCTAGACGTAACAGTGAAGCTTTCTTT. It is translated as CSARRNSEAFF.

The chain recombines TRBV19 with TRBJ2-5; D perhaps matches TRBD2 (6 bases). CDR3 length equals 15 residues. V dropped 3 bases and J dropped 1 base, with 12 bases sitting between them. CDR1 is LNHDA and CDR2 is SQIVND in the germline V gene (reference sequence). In nucleotides, the CDR3 is TGTGCCAGTAGTATGCGGGGCCAGACCCAAGAGACCCAGTACTTC. This gives the protein CASSMRGQTQETQYF.

The V and J genes are TRBV14 and TRBJ1-1; no reliable D call. This CDR3 contains 12 residues. The V end lost 4 bases, the J end lost 2 bases, and 5 bases lay between the germline ends. Germline loops: CDR1 SGHDN, CDR2 FVKESK. The CDR3 coding sequence is TGTGCCAGCAGCCCAGGCAACACTGAAGCTTTCTTT. Amino acid sequence: CASSPGNTEAFF.

V usage is TRBV14 and J usage is TRBJ2-5; TRBD1 matches at 11 bases. Germline trimming cut 4 bases from V and 4 bases from J; bases unmatched to any gene: 5. Germline CDR1 and CDR2: SGHDN and FVKESK. The CDR3 totals 15 residues. The CDR3 spells CASSRGQGVRETQYF. The CDR3 DNA reads as TGTGCCAGCAGCCGGGGACAGGGGGTCAGAGAGACCCAGTACTTC.

V usage is TRBV5-1 and J usage is TRBJ1-2; 9 bases match TRBD1. V lost 2 bases to trimming and J lost 8 bases; unmatched junction nucleotides: 4. CDR3 length: 13 amino acids. The V gene's germline CDR1 is SGHRS and CDR2 YFSETQ. The CDR3 protein is CASSFRTGEGYTF. The CDR3 DNA follows: TGCGCCAGCAGCTTCCGGACAGGGGAAGGCTACACCTTC.

This clone was recorded only once. The V gene is TRBV10-3, the J gene TRBJ1-6, with 9 positions matching TRBD1. The CDR3 runs 14 residues. In germline, CDR1 is ENHRY, CDR2 SYGVKD. The trim removed 6 bases at V and 8 bases at J, leaving 5 bases unmatched. The CDR3 DNA sequence: TGTGCCATCAGAACCGGGACAGGGCATTCACCCCTCCACTTT. As protein: CAIRTGTGHSPLHF.

CDR3 protein: CASSLTYFNRAEQYF. For the CDR3, the DNA is TGTGCCAGCAGCTTAACTTATTTCAACAGGGCCGAGCAGTACTTC. The chain has TRBV5-8 and TRBJ2-7, with D possibly matching TRBD1 (6 bases). Trimming cost V 2 bases and J 6 bases, with 18 bases left between them. The germline V gene has CDR1 SGHTS and CDR2 YDEGEE. This CDR3 has 15 amino acids.

The V call is TRBV5-1, the J call TRBJ2-2; 9 positions agree with TRBD2. Germline values: CDR1 SGHRS, CDR2 YFSETQ. CDR3 length equals 14 residues. V was clipped by 4 bases and J by 6 bases; unmatched bases: 4. The CDR3 reads CASSRGGASGELFF. The CDR3 coding sequence is TGCGCCAGCAGCCGCGGGGGGGCCTCCGGGGAGCTGTTTTTT.

The chain carries TRBV2 and TRBJ2-5; D is uncertain. There are 12 residues in the CDR3. Trimming pared 2 bases from V and 5 bases from J, leaving 6 bases between. Germline V CDR1 and CDR2: SNHLY, FYNNEI. The CDR3 DNA reads as TGTGCCAGCAGTGAAATCCGGGAGACCCAGTACTTC. Translating gives CASSEIRETQYF.

This clone appeared once. The gene calls are TRBV19 and TRBJ2-7, with a weak D call TRBD1 (6 bases). Germline-derived CDR1 and CDR2 are LNHDA and SQIVND (reference sequence). The V gene lost 4 bases and the J gene lost 6 bases, with 19 bases spanning the gap. CDR3 length: 15 amino acids. This CDR3 is CASSTLGRDIREQYF. In nucleotides, the CDR3 is TGTGCCAGTAGTACTTTAGGCCGGGACATCCGCGAGCAGTACTTC.

CDR3 region: CASSQGALTYGYTF. CDR3 nucleotides: TGTGCCAGCAGTCAGGGGGCGTTGACCTATGGCTACACCTTC. The genes are TRBV5-6 and TRBJ1-2; 8 nucleotides agree with TRBD1. The length of the CDR3 is 14 residues. V lost 5 bases to trimming and J lost 4 bases; unmatched junction nucleotides: 7. CDR1 and CDR2 (germline): SGHDT, YYEEEE.

J is TRBJ2-5 and V is TRBV12-5; the match to TRBD2 covers 10 bases. The CDR3 is made up of 14 amino acids. V shed 6 bases and J 5 bases; nucleotides not matched to a gene: 6. Germline-derived CDR1 and CDR2 are LGHNT and FRNRAP. In DNA form, the CDR3 reads TGTGCTAGTGGCCTAGCGGGAGCGGAGGAGACCCAGTACTTC. As protein: CASGLAGAEETQYF.

This clone was found once. The chain is built from TRBV10-2 and TRBJ2-1, with TRBD2 matching over 9 bases. The CDR3 sequence is 14 residues long. Looked up from germline, CDR1 is WSHSY and CDR2 is SAAADI. V lost 9 bases to trimming and J lost 0 bases; unmatched junction nucleotides: 3. The CDR3 DNA reads TGCGCCAGTTATAGCGGGGGCTCCTACAATGAGCAGTTCTTC. It translates to CASYSGGSYNEQFF.

The chain is built from TRBV14 and TRBJ1-1; TRBD1 agrees at 8 bases. CDR1 and CDR2 (germline): SGHDN, FVKESK. Unmatched junction bases numbered 10, after V lost 4 bases and J lost 0 bases. The length of the CDR3 is 17 residues. The CDR3 region is CASSRLDRVGMNTEAFF. The CDR3, as DNA: TGTGCCAGCAGCCGACTGGACAGGGTGGGGATGAACACTGAAGCTTTCTTT.

This clone was counted a single time. This chain joins TRBV13 and TRBJ1-1, with D unclear. With 4 bases removed from V and 1 base from J, the gap between germline ends came to 13 bases. Germline assignment: CDR1 PRHDT and CDR2 FYEKMQ (reference sequence). The CDR3 consists of 15 residues. As DNA, the CDR3 is TGTGCCAGCAGCTCTAACGGGGAAGAGAACACTGAAGCTTTCTTT. The encoded protein is CASSSNGEENTEAFF.

The rearrangement links TRBV5-8 to TRBJ1-5, with D uncertain. The CDR3 consists of 15 residues. The ends were cut back, 10 bases at V and 0 bases at J, with 17 bases in the middle. Germline V gives CDR1 SGHTS, CDR2 YDEGEE. Written as DNA, the CDR3 is TGTGCCTCCCAGCGGCGGGTCGTTAGCAATCAGCCCCAGCATTTT. Translation: CASQRRVVSNQPQHF.

V is TRBV5-5 and J is TRBJ2-3, with D unresolved. Deletions cut 6 bases from V and 2 bases from J, with 10 bases between. This CDR3 is 13 amino acids long. In germline, CDR1 is SGHKS, CDR2 YYEKEE (reference sequence). The CDR3 here is CASNQSPTDTQYF. DNA of the CDR3: TGTGCCAGCAACCAAAGCCCCACAGATACGCAGTATTTT.

The CDR3 protein is CASSQWHRGDNEQFF. Written as DNA, the CDR3 is TGTGCCAGCAGCCAATGGCATCGGGGTGACAATGAGCAGTTCTTC. The chain couples TRBV7-9 to TRBJ2-1, with a possible D match to TRBD2 (5 bases). The CDR3 is made up of 15 amino acids. Germline V gene sequence: CDR1 SEHNR, CDR2 FQNEAQ (reference sequence). The V end was cut by 5 bases, the J end by 5 bases, with 16 bases between.

Details on this clone: Different DNA sequences within this sample yield the same CDR3. The chain combines TRBV27 with TRBJ2-7; 7 bases agree with TRBD1. CDR1 is MNHEY, CDR2 SMNVEV, per germline (reference sequence). The CDR3 length is 13 residues. V dropped 5 bases and J dropped 2; count of bases not matched to a gene: 3. Written as DNA, the CDR3 is TGTGCCAGCAGTCTGGGACAGCCCTACGAGCAGTACTTC. Its translation is CASSLGQPYEQYF.

J is TRBJ1-1 and V is TRBV19, with TRBD1 matching over 11 bases. This CDR3 is 16 amino acids long. CDR1 and CDR2 from the germline V gene are LNHDA and SQIVND (reference sequence). V was clipped by 4 bases and J by 7 bases; unmatched bases: 11. The CDR3 sequence is CASSTGTGTGGFEAFF. Here the CDR3 DNA reads TGTGCCAGTAGTACGGGAACCGGGACAGGGGGTTTTGAAGCTTTCTTT.

V usage is TRBV5-4 and J usage is TRBJ1-2; D is ambiguous. V was cut by 1 base and J by 0 bases, with 13 bases left in between. The germline gives CDR1 SGHNT, CDR2 YYREEE (reference sequence). The CDR3 length is 16 residues. The CDR3 loop reads CASSLWAAKANYGYTF. CDR3 bases: TGTGCCAGCAGCTTGTGGGCAGCTAAAGCTAACTATGGCTACACCTTC.